This T cell receptor (beta chain) was profiled in a study of T cell changes during pregnancy in multiple sclerosis. Germline loops: CDR1 SGHTA, CDR2 FQGNSA. The CDR3 is 15 residues long. The J segment lost 4 bases and the V segment lost 2 bases, leaving 3 bases of the junction unmatched. Only in-frame clones appear in the TCRdb table, and some are missing; sequencing was by immunoSEQ multiplex PCR. The table has approximately 44,000 clones, approximately 90% seen once; the top ten hold roughly 0.69%. The J gene is TRBJ2-1, the V gene TRBV7-2; the match to TRBD1 covers 9 bases. This specimen consisted of CD4+ T cells from peripheral blood mononuclear cells, obtained before pregnancy. The receptor's source is a female donor with multiple sclerosis, enrolled in a pregnancy study. The CDR3 loop reads CASSLLGQGYNEQFF. For the CDR3, the DNA is TGTGCCAGCAGCTTATTGGGACAGGGTTACAATGAGCAGTTCTTC.